This note documents a single T cell receptor beta chain sequence. No antigen is known for it. This sample is part of a study of T cell responses to AZD1222 COVID-19 vaccine. Study-level points and caveats: Reportedly, nearly half the spike-specific TCRs target unmutated variant regions. Spike-specific TCR repertoires showed rising breadth and depth after two AZD1222 doses.

Generated by immunoSEQ multiplex PCR, the TCRdb table keeps only in-frame clones and is missing some. Among roughly 90,000 clones listed, roughly nine tenths were seen once. The CDR3 covers 16 residues. CDR1 SQVTM and CDR2 ANQGSEA come from the germline V gene. Between the trimmed V and J ends, which lost 7 bases and 6 bases, there was a span of 24 bases. This receptor was identified in an adult who received the AZD1222 COVID-19 vaccine. Sequenced material: peripheral blood, taken 28 days after the second AZD1222 dose. The genes are TRBV29-1 and TRBJ2-2; the D gene is possibly TRBD1 (6 bases). The CDR3 sequence: CSAGRGLFGDPGELFF. The CDR3 bases are TGCAGCGCCGGAAGGGGGTTGTTTGGGGATCCCGGGGAGCTGTTTTTT.